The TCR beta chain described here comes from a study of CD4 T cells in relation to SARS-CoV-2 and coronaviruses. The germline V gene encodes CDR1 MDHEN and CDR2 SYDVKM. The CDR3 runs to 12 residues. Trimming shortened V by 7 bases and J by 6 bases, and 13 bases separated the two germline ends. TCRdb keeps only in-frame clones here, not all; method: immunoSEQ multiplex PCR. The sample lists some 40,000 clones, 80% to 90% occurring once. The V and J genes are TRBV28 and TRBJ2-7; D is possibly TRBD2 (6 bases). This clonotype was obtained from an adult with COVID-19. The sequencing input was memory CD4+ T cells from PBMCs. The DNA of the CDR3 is TGTGCCAGCACCCCAACCGGGGGCGAGCAGTACTTC. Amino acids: CASTPTGGEQYF.